The 25 T cell receptor beta chains given below trace back to one sample, sequenced in a study of long-term antiretroviral therapy in people with HIV. An immunoSEQ assay, version v3.0, was performed at survey level. The protocol was immunoSEQ multiplex PCR, while the TCRdb copy is restricted to in-frame clones and leaves out a portion. The sample lists around 28,000 clones, roughly 85% occurring once. The starting material was unsorted PBMCs, obtained 2.3 years after starting antiretroviral therapy. Every receptor here comes from a man aged 40-49 years with HIV.

This clone was picked up one time. The V call is TRBV12-5, the J call TRBJ1-2; a possible D gene is TRBD1 (6 bases). The CDR3 loop spans 14 amino acids. V dropped 5 bases and J dropped 6 bases, with 16 bases sitting between them. CDR1 is LGHNT, CDR2 FRNRAP, per germline. The CDR3 DNA sequence: TGTGCTAGTGGTAAAGATTGGGGGCCCGATGGCTACACCTTC. It yields the protein CASGKDWGPDGYTF.

This chain joins TRBV9 and TRBJ1-6; 9 positions match TRBD1. Germline V gene data show CDR1 as SGDLS and CDR2 as YYNGEE. Trimming took 4 bases from V and 1 from J; bases not matched to a gene: 9. The length of the CDR3 is 18 residues. The CDR3 sequence is CASSPGQGKDSYNSPLHF. As DNA, the CDR3 is TGTGCCAGCAGCCCCGGACAGGGGAAGGATTCCTATAATTCACCCCTCCACTTT.

The rearrangement links TRBV11-3 to TRBJ2-2; D call uncertain. The germline V gene has CDR1 SGHNT and CDR2 YENEEA. The CDR3 spans 14 residues. Trimming stripped 0 bases from V and 5 bases from J, with 7 bases between. CDR3 residues: CASSLDTGTGELFF. The CDR3, as DNA: TGTGCCAGCAGCTTAGATACCGGGACCGGGGAGCTGTTTTTT.

A few counts support this clone. This chain links TRBV5-4 with TRBJ1-2; TRBD1 aligns across 9 bases. Trimming at V came to 3 bases and at J to 3 bases, leaving 6 bases not matched to a gene. The germline gives CDR1 SGHNT, CDR2 YYREEE (reference sequence). The CDR3 loop spans 15 amino acids. CDR3 region: CASSSTGGGYYGYTF. In DNA, the CDR3 is TGTGCCAGCAGCTCGACAGGGGGAGGTTACTATGGCTACACCTTC. The full variable domain, rest sourced from reference TRBV5-4 and TRBJ1-2, is ETGVTQSPTHLIKTRGQQVTLRCSSQSGHNTVSWYQQALGQGPQFIFQYYREEENGRGNFPPRFSGLQFPNYSSELNVNALELDDSALYLCASSSTGGGYYGYTFGSGTRLTVV.

The V call is TRBV9, the J call TRBJ1-5, with 9 bases identical to TRBD1. From germline, CDR1 is SGDLS and CDR2 YYNGEE. Trimming removed 4 bases from V and 5 bases from J; junction bases left unmatched: 7. The CDR3 totals 15 residues. CDR3 coding DNA: TGTGCCAGCAGCCCGGGACAGGGTCGCGATCAGCCCCAGCATTTT. It is translated as CASSPGQGRDQPQHF.

The chain's CDR3 is CASSPGTGPYGYTF. CDR3 sequence (DNA): TGTGCCAGCAGCCCCGGGACAGGACCCTATGGCTACACCTTC. This chain uses TRBV7-9 with TRBJ1-2, with 8 bases lining up with TRBD1. The germline V gene encodes CDR1 SEHNR and CDR2 FQNEAQ (reference sequence). The ends lost 5 bases at V and 4 bases at J; junction bases unmatched: 6. This CDR3 contains 14 residues.

The V gene is TRBV5-5, the J gene TRBJ1-2; D uncertain. With 3 bases removed from V and 3 bases from J, the gap between germline ends came to 15 bases. The CDR3 loop spans 15 amino acids. Germline CDR1 and CDR2: SGHKS and YYEKEE (reference sequence). The CDR3 region is CASSSSVAGYYGYTF. The CDR3 bases are TGTGCCAGCAGCTCAAGTGTGGCGGGTTACTATGGCTACACCTTC.

This clone was counted between two and nine times. The J gene is TRBJ2-7, the V gene TRBV15, with 9 bases aligning to TRBD2. The CDR3 is 21 residues long. The trim removed 1 base at V and 0 bases at J, leaving 19 bases unmatched. From germline, CDR1 is LNHNV and CDR2 YYDKDF (reference sequence). The CDR3: CATSRGGLGTSTHASSYEQYF. Here the CDR3 DNA reads TGTGCCACCAGCAGAGGGGGTTTGGGGACTAGCACCCACGCGAGCTCCTACGAGCAGTACTTC.

V usage is TRBV6-4 and J usage is TRBJ1-3; TRBD1 matches at 9 bases. CDR1 is MRHNA, CDR2 SNTAGT, per germline. The CDR3 loop spans 14 amino acids. J gave up 8 bases and V 6 bases, and 8 bases lay outside the gene matches. In DNA, the CDR3 is TGTGCCAGCAGCTCTTTGACAGGGGGTCACACCATATATTTT. Protein product: CASSSLTGGHTIYF.

This clone is a singleton in its sample. This chain uses TRBV7-9 with TRBJ2-7; D is tentatively TRBD1 or TRBD2 (5 bases each). V was clipped by 4 bases and J by 0 bases, with 10 bases between them. The CDR3 sequence is 14 residues long. Per the germline V gene, CDR1 is SEHNR and CDR2 is FQNEAQ (reference sequence). CDR3 sequence (DNA): TGTGCCAGCAGCTCCCGGGGCCACTCCTACGAGCAGTACTTC. It codes for CASSSRGHSYEQYF.

The V gene is TRBV5-1, the J gene TRBJ2-1; 7 bases are a match to TRBD1. Germline-derived CDR1 and CDR2 are SGHRS and YFSETQ. The CDR3 is made up of 14 amino acids. With V trimmed by 5 bases and J by 9 bases, 11 bases remained unmatched. The CDR3 bases are TGCGCCAGCAGTTCGTTCCCCGGGACAGCTGAGCAGTTCTTC. This encodes CASSSFPGTAEQFF.

The rearrangement joins TRBV19 to TRBJ2-2, with D perhaps TRBD2 (5 bases). Trimming pared 3 bases from V and 5 bases from J, leaving 16 bases between. The CDR3 runs 16 residues. Germline values: CDR1 LNHDA, CDR2 SQIVND (reference sequence). In nucleotides, the CDR3 is TGTGCCAGTAGTATCGGGCGCGGAGGCAGTACCGGGGAGCTGTTTTTT. Its translation: CASSIGRGGSTGELFF.

The rearrangement links TRBV19 to TRBJ1-5; 9 nucleotides match TRBD1. CDR1 is LNHDA, CDR2 SQIVND, per germline (reference sequence). The length of the CDR3 is 17 residues. The trim removed 3 bases at V and 1 base at J, leaving 7 bases unmatched. The CDR3 DNA follows: TGTGCCAGTAGTATCGACAGGGGGTATGGAAGCAATCAGCCCCAGCATTTT. It encodes CASSIDRGYGSNQPQHF.

CDR3 sequence reads: CASSRDRTSETEAFF. The CDR3 DNA reads as TGTGCCAGCAGTCGGGACAGGACAAGTGAGACTGAAGCTTTCTTT. The V call is TRBV7-6, the J call TRBJ1-1; 8 bases line up with TRBD1. Germline CDR1 and CDR2: SGHVS and FNYEAQ. This CDR3 is built from 15 residues. With V trimmed by 6 bases and J by 5 bases, 11 bases remained unmatched.

This clone was found a few times. The chain uses TRBV7-3 and TRBJ2-7, with TRBD2 matching over 10 bases. Germline CDR1 SGHTA, CDR2 FQGTGA. The CDR3 runs 16 residues. Losses at the gene ends were 5 bases for V and 3 bases for J; bases not matched to a gene: 10. Here the CDR3 DNA reads TGTGCCAGCAGCCCCCTCGGACTAGCGGAAAACTACGAGCAGTACTTC. Translated, it gives CASSPLGLAENYEQYF.

In its sample, this clone was seen a few times. This chain uses TRBV4-1 with TRBJ2-7; D perhaps matches TRBD2 (6 bases). This CDR3 has 15 amino acids. The germline V gene encodes CDR1 MGHRA and CDR2 YSYEKL. Trimming left V 0 bases short and J 0 bases short, with 9 bases between. The CDR3 DNA is TGCGCCAGCAGCCAAGATGGGGGGTCCTCCTACGAGCAGTACTTC. Its translation: CASSQDGGSSYEQYF.

The chain links TRBV4-1 to TRBJ2-2; 7 bases align to TRBD2. After removal of 0 bases from V and 3 bases from J, the junction contained 10 bases not matched to a gene. This CDR3 contains 18 residues. Germline CDR1 and CDR2: MGHRA and YSYEKL. As DNA, the CDR3 is TGCGCCAGCAGCCAAGATCTCTCAGGACTAGTCTACACCGGGGAGCTGTTTTTT. Its protein is CASSQDLSGLVYTGELFF.

The chain uses TRBV11-1 and TRBJ2-5; D might be TRBD1 (5 bases). The germline V gene has CDR1 SGHAT and CDR2 FQDESV (reference sequence). The CDR3 covers 17 residues. Trimming removed 5 bases at V and 3 bases at J, with 22 bases between. As DNA, the CDR3 is TGTGCCAGCAGCGGTTCAGGGTCCCTTGTCAAGGAAGAGACCCAGTACTTC. Translating it yields CASSGSGSLVKEETQYF.

The chain employs TRBV7-3 and TRBJ2-1, with D possibly matching TRBD1 (6 bases). The CDR3 loop spans 13 amino acids. Looked up from germline, CDR1 is SGHTA and CDR2 is FQGTGA. Trimming pared 3 bases from V and 8 bases from J, leaving 11 bases between. In DNA, the CDR3 is TGTGCCAGCAGCTTCAGGGGCGGTGATGAGCAGTTCTTC. This gives the protein CASSFRGGDEQFF. The full variable domain, with the rest looked up from reference TRBV7-3 and TRBJ2-1, is GAGVSQTPSNKVTEKGKYVELRCDPISGHTALYWYRQSLGQGPEFLIYFQGTGAADDSGLPNDRFFAVRPEGSVSTLKIQRTERGDSAVYLCASSFRGGDEQFFGPGTRLTVL.

This clone was seen a single time. The rearrangement links TRBV30 to TRBJ2-3; the D is unclear. Trimming pared 0 bases from V and 0 bases from J, leaving 10 bases between. The CDR3 has 15 amino acids. Per the germline V gene, CDR1 is GTSNPN and CDR2 is SVGIG (reference sequence). In DNA form, the CDR3 reads TGTGCCTGGAGTGTGTACCCAGCTAGCACAGATACGCAGTATTTT. Its protein product is CAWSVYPASTDTQYF.

The chain combines TRBV4-1 with TRBJ1-4; D may be TRBD1 (6 bases). Germline V gives CDR1 MGHRA, CDR2 YSYEKL. V was clipped by 0 bases and J by 10 bases, with 21 bases between them. The CDR3 has 17 residues. The CDR3 loop is CASSQEFSRGTRVKLFF. CDR3 DNA sequence: TGCGCCAGCAGCCAAGAATTTTCTAGGGGGACTAGAGTAAAACTGTTTTTT.

V usage is TRBV4-1 and J usage is TRBJ1-1; D gene uncertain. V was pared by 4 bases and J by 1 base, with 19 bases between. CDR1 is MGHRA and CDR2 is YSYEKL in the germline V gene. The CDR3 runs to 17 residues. The DNA for the CDR3 is TGCGCCAGCAGCCCCGAAGGAGGAAGGGTAGCGAACACTGAAGCTTTCTTT. As protein: CASSPEGGRVANTEAFF.

This clone was counted once. This chain joins TRBV30 and TRBJ2-5; D not resolved. Trimming took off 1 base at V and 2 bases at J, with 17 bases between the two ends. CDR1 and CDR2 (germline): GTSNPN, SVGIG (reference sequence). The CDR3 runs 16 residues. The CDR3 DNA reads TGTGCCTGGAGTGGCTCTGGAGTAAAGGCTCAAGAGACCCAGTACTTC. Translating it yields CAWSGSGVKAQETQYF.

This rearrangement joins TRBV6-6 to TRBJ1-6; D unclear. Germline lookup yields CDR1 MNHNY and CDR2 SVGAGI (reference sequence). V gave up 5 bases and J gave up 0 bases, with 5 bases separating them. This CDR3 region has 14 residues. CDR3 in amino acids: CASSRSSYNSPLHF. DNA of the CDR3: TGTGCCAGCAGTAGGAGCTCCTATAATTCACCCCTCCACTTT.

This rearrangement joins TRBV6-5 to TRBJ1-4; D possibly corresponds to TRBD1 (5 bases). This CDR3 has 14 residues. CDR1 is MNHEY, CDR2 SVGAGI, per germline. With 0 bases removed from V and 3 bases from J, the gap between germline ends came to 5 bases. CDR3 nucleotides: TGTGCCAGCAGTTACTCGACAGCTAATGAAAAACTGTTTTTT. The encoded protein is CASSYSTANEKLFF.